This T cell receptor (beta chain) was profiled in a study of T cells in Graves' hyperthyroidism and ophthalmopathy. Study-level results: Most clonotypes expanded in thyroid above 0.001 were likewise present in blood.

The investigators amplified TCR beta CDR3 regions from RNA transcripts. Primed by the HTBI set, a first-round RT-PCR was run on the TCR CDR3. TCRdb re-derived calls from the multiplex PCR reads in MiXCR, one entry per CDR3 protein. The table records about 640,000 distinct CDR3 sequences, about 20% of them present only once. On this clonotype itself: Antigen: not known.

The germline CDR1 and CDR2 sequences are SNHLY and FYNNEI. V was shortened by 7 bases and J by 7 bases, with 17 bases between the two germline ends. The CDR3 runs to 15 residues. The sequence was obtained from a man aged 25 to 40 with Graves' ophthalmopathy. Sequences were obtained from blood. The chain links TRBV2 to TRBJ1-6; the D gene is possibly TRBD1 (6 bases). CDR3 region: CASTITRQENSPLHF. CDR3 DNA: TGTGCCAGCACAATTACAAGACAGGAAAATTCACCCCTCCACTTT.